This TCR beta chain originates from a study of immune evolution from preneoplasia to lung adenocarcinoma. Data came from immunoSEQ multiplex PCR; TCRdb stores just in-frame clones and leaves some out. The profile covers fewer than 9,000 clones, with approximately 80% appearing a single time and around 6.4% taken by the ten largest. V was cut by 2 bases and J by 6 bases, with 11 bases left in between. The CDR3 is made up of 13 amino acids. Per the germline V gene, CDR1 is SGHVS and CDR2 is FQNEAQ. The chain has TRBV7-8 and TRBJ2-7; a possible D gene is TRBD1 (6 bases). Sequencing was performed on FFPE adjacent normal lung tissue. This sequence originates from a person between 60 and 79 years old with lung adenocarcinoma. Here the CDR3 reads CASSLTGLGEQYF. The DNA of the CDR3 is TGTGCCAGCAGCTTAACAGGGTTGGGCGAGCAGTACTTC.